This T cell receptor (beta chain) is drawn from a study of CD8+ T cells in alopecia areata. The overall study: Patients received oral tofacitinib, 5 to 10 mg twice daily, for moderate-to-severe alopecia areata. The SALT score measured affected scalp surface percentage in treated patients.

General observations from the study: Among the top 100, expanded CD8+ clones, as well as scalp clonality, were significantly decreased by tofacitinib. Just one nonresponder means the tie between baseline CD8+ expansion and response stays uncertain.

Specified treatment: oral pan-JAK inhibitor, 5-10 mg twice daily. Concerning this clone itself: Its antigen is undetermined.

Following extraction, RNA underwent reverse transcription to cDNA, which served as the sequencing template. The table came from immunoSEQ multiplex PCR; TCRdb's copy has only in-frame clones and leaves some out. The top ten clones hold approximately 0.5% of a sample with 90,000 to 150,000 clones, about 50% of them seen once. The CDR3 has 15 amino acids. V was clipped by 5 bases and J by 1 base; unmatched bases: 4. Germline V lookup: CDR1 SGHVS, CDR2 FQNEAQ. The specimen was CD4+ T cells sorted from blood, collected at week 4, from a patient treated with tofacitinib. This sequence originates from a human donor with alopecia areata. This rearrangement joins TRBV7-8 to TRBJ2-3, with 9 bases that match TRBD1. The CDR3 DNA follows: TGTGCCAGCAGCGGACGGGACAGGGGCACAGATACGCAGTATTTT. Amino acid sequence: CASSGRDRGTDTQYF. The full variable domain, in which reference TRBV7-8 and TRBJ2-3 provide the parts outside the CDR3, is GAGVSQSPRYKVAKRGQDVALRCDPISGHVSLFWYQQALGQGPEFLTYFQNEAQLDKSGLPSDRFFAERPEGSVSTLKIQRTQQEDSAVYLCASSGRDRGTDTQYFGPGTRLTVL.